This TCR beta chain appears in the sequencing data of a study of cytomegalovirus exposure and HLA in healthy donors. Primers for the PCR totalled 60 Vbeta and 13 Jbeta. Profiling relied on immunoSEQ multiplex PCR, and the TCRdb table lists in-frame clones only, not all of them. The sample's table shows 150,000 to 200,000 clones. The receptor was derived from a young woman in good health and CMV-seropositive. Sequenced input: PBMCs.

The CDR3 spells CASSEAEVPGHF. The DNA of the CDR3 is TGTGCCAGCAGTGAAGCAGAGGTCCCTGGGCATTTT. The chain links TRBV6-5 to TRBJ1-5; D not resolved. CDR3 size: 12 residues. Germline CDR1 and CDR2: MNHEY and SVGAGI. The ends were cut back, 5 bases at V and 15 bases at J, with 17 bases in the middle.